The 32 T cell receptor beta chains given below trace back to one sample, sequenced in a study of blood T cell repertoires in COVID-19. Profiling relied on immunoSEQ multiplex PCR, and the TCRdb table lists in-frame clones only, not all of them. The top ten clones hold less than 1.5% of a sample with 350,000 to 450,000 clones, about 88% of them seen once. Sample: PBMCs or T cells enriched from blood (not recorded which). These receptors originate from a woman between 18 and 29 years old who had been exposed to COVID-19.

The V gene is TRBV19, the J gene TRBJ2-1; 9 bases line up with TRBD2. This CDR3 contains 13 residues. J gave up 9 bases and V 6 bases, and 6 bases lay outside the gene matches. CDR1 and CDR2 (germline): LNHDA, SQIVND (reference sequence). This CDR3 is CASRGGRASEQFF. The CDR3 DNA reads TGTGCCAGTAGAGGCGGGAGGGCTAGTGAGCAGTTCTTC.

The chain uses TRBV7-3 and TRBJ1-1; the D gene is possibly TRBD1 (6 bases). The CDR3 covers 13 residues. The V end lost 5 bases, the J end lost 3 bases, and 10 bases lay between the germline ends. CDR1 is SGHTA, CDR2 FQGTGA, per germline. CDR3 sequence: CASSQDSHTEAFF. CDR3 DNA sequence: TGTGCCAGCAGCCAGGACAGCCACACTGAAGCTTTCTTT.

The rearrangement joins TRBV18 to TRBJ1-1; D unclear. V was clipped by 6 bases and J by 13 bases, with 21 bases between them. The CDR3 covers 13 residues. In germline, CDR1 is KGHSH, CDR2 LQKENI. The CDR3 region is CASSNRTGSEGFF. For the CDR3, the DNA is TGTGCCAGCTCGAACCGGACGGGCTCCGAGGGTTTCTTT.

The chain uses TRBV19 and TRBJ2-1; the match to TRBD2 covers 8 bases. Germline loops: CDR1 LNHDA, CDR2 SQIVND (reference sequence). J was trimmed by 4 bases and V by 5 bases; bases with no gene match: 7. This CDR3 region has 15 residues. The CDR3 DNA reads TGTGCCAGTAGTCTAACTAGCGGTGATTACAATGAGCAGTTCTTC. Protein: CASSLTSGDYNEQFF. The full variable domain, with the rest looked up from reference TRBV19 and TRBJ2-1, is DGGITQSPKYLFRKEGQNVTLSCEQNLNHDAMYWYRQDPGQGLRLIYYSQIVNDFQKGDIAEGYSVSREKKESFPLTVTSAQKNPTAFYLCASSLTSGDYNEQFFGPGTRLTVL.

In DNA, the CDR3 is TGTGCCAGCGGTAACAGGCTGGACTACGAGCAGTACTTC. Encoded protein: CASGNRLDYEQYF. The J gene is TRBJ2-7, the V gene TRBV2; D perhaps matches TRBD1 (5 bases). Per germline, CDR1 SNHLY and CDR2 FYNNEI. This CDR3 contains 13 residues. V was trimmed by 8 bases and J by 3 bases, leaving 14 bases between them.

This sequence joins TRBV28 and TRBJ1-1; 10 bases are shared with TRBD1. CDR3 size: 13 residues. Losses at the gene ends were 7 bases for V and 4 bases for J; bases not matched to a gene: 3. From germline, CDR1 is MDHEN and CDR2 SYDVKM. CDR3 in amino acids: CASTRTGGTEAFF. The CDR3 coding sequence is TGTGCCAGCACCCGGACAGGGGGCACTGAAGCTTTCTTT.

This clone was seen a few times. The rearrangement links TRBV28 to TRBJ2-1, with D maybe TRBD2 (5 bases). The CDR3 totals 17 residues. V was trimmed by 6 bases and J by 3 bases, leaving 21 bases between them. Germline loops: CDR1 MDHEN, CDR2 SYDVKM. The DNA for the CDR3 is TGTGCCAGCAGGGGGTCGAGCGGAGACGCGAACTACAATGAGCAGTTCTTC. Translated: CASRGSSGDANYNEQFF.

The CDR3 DNA reads as TGTGCCAGCAGCTTACAGGGACAGGTTAATTCACCCCTCCACTTT. This translates into CASSLQGQVNSPLHF. The chain recombines TRBV7-9 with TRBJ1-6; 8 bases map to TRBD1. V lost 2 bases to trimming and J lost 6 bases; unmatched junction nucleotides: 3. Germline V gene data show CDR1 as SEHNR and CDR2 as FQNEAQ (reference sequence). The CDR3 consists of 15 residues.

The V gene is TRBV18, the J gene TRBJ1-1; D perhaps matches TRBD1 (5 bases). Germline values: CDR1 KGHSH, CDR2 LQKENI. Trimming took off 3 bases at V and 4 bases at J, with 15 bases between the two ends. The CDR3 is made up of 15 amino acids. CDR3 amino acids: CASSPVGALGTEAFF. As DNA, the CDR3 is TGTGCCAGCTCACCGGTAGGGGCCTTGGGCACTGAAGCTTTCTTT.

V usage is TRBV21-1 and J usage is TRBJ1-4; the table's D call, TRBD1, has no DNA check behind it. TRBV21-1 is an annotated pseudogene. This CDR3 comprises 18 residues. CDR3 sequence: CASSKNSSQGQRDEKLFF. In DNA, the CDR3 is TGTGCCAGCAGCAAAAATAGTAGCCAGGGGCAGAGGGATGAAAAACTGTTTTTT.

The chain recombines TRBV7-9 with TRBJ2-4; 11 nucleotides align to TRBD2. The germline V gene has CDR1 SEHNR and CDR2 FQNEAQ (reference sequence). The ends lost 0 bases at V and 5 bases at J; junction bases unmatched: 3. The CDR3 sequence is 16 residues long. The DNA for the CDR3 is TGTGCCAGCAGCTTAGCGGCGGGACTAGCGGAAAACATTCAGTACTTC. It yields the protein CASSLAAGLAENIQYF.

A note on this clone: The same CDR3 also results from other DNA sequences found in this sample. Here the CDR3 DNA reads TGTGCCAGCTCGGCGACAGGGGGAAATCAGCCCCAGCATTTT. Translated: CASSATGGNQPQHF. This chain joins TRBV18 and TRBJ1-5; 9 nucleotides align to TRBD1. Germline V lookup: CDR1 KGHSH, CDR2 LQKENI. The junction had 4 bases not matched to a gene; V was cut back by 6 bases and J by 4 bases. The CDR3 runs 14 residues. Full variable domain (outside the CDR3, taken from reference TRBV18 and TRBJ1-5): NAGVMQNPRHLVRRRGQEARLRCSPMKGHSHVYWYRQLPEEGLKFMVYLQKENIIDESGMPKERFSAEFPKEGPSILRIQQVVRGDSAAYFCASSATGGNQPQHFGDGTRLSIL.

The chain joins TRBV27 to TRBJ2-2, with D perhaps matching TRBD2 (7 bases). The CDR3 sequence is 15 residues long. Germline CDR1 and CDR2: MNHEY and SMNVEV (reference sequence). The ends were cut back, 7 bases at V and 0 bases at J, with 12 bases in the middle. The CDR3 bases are TGTGCCAGCACCTGGGGGGGGCCGAACACCGGGGAGCTGTTTTTT. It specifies CASTWGGPNTGELFF.

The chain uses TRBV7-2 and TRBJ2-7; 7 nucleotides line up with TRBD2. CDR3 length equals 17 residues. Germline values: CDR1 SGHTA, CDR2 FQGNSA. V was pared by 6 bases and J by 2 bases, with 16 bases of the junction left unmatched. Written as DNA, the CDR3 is TGTGCCAGCAGTCTATTCGGGGGAGCGGGGTCCCCCTACGAGCAGTACTTC. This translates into CASSLFGGAGSPYEQYF.

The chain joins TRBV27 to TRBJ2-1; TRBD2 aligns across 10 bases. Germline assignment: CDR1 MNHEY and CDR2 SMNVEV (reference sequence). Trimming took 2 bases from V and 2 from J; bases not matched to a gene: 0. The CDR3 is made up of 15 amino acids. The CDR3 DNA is TGTGCCAGCAGTTTACTAGCGGGGGCCTACAATGAGCAGTTCTTC. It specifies CASSLLAGAYNEQFF.

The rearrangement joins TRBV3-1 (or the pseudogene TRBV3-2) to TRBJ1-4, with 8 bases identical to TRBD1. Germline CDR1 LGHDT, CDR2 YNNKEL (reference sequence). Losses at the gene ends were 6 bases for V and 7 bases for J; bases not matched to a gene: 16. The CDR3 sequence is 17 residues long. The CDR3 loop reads CASRPSLRQGIGEKLFF. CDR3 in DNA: TGTGCCAGCAGACCCTCCCTCCGACAGGGGATAGGTGAAAAACTGTTTTTT.

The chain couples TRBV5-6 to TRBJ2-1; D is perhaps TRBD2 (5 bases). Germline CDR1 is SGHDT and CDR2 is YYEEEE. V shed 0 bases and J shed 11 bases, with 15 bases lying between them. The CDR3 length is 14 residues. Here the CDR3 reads CASSLAPELGKQFF. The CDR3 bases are TGTGCCAGCAGCTTGGCCCCCGAACTAGGGAAGCAGTTCTTC. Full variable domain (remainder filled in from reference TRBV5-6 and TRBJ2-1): DAGVTQSPTHLIKTRGQQVTLRCSPKSGHDTVSWYQQALGQGPQFIFQYYEEEERQRGNFPDRFSGHQFPNYSSELNVNALLLGDSALYLCASSLAPELGKQFFGPGTRLTVL.

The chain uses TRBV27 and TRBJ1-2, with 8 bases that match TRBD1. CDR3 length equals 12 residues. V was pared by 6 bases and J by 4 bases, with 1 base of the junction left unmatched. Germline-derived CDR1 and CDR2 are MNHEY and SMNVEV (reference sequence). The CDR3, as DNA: TGTGCCAGCAGCACAGGGGGCTATGGCTACACCTTC. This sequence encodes CASSTGGYGYTF.

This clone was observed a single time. CDR3 amino acids: CASSKGWAEDTEAFF. The CDR3, as DNA: TGCGCCAGCAGCAAAGGATGGGCGGAGGACACTGAAGCTTTCTTT. This chain links TRBV5-1 with TRBJ1-1; D unclear. From germline, CDR1 is SGHRS and CDR2 YFSETQ. Trimming cost V 4 bases and J 3 bases, with 16 bases left between them. The CDR3 has 15 amino acids.

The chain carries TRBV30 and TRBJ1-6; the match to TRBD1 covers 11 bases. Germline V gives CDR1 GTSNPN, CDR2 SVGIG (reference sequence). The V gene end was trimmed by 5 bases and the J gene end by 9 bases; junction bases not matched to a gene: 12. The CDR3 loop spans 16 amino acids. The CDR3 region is CAWRPSGTGGFSPLHF. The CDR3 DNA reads TGTGCCTGGCGACCGTCCGGGACAGGGGGATTTTCACCCCTCCACTTT.

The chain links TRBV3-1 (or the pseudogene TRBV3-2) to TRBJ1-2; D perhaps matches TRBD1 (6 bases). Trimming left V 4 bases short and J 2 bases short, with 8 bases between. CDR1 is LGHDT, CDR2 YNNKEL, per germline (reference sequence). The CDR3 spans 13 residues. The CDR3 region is CASSRTVNYGYTF. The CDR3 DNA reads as TGTGCCAGCAGCCGGACAGTAAACTATGGCTACACCTTC.

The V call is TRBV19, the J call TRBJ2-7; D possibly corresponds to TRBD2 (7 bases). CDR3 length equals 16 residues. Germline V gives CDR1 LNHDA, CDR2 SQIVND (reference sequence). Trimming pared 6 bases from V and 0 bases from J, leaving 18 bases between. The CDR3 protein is CASRTTREGGSYEQYF. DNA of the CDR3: TGTGCCAGTAGGACGACAAGGGAGGGGGGCTCCTACGAGCAGTACTTC.

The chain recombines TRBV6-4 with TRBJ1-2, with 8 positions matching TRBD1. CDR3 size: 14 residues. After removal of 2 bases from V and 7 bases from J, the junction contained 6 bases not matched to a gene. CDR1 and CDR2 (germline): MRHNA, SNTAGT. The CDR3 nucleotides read TGTGCCAGCAGTGACCCGTGGACAGGGACTGGCTACACCTTC. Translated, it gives CASSDPWTGTGYTF.

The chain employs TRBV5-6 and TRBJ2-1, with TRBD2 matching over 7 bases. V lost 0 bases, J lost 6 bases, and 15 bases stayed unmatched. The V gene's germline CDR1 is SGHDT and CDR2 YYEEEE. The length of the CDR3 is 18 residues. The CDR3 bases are TGTGCCAGCAGCTTGGGGATCGGACTAGGAGTTTCGTCCAATGAGCAGTTCTTC. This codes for CASSLGIGLGVSSNEQFF.

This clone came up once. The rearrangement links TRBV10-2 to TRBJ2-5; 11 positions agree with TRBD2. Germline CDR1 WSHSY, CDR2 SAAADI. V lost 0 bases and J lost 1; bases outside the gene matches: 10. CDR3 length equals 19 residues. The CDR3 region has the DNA TGCGCCAGCAGTGAGTCGGTAACTAGCGGGAGAGCAGTCCAAGAGACCCAGTACTTC. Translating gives CASSESVTSGRAVQETQYF.

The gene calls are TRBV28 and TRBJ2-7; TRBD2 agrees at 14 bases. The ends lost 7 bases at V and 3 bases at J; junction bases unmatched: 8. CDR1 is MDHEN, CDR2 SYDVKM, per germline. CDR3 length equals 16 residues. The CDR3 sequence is CASTSLTSGGGYEQYF. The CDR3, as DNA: TGTGCCAGCACCTCATTGACTAGCGGGGGGGGCTACGAGCAGTACTTC.

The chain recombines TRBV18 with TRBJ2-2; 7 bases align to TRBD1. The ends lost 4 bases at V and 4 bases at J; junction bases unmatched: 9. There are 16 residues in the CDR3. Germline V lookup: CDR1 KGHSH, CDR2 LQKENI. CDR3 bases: TGTGCCAGCTCACTTGTCTCGACAGGGAGCACCGGGGAGCTGTTTTTT. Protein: CASSLVSTGSTGELFF.

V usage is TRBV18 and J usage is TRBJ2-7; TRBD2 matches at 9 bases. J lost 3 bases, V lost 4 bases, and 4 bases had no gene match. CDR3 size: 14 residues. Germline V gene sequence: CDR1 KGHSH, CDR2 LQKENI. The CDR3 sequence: CASSLAGGFYEQYF. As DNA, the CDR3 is TGTGCCAGCTCACTGGCGGGAGGGTTCTACGAGCAGTACTTC.

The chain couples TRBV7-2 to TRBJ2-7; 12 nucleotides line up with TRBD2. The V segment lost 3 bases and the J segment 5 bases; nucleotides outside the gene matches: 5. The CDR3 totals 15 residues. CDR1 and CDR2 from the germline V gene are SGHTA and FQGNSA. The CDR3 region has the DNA TGTGCCAGCAGCTTTCTAGCGGGGGGGTCTCACGAGCAGTACTTC. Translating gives CASSFLAGGSHEQYF.

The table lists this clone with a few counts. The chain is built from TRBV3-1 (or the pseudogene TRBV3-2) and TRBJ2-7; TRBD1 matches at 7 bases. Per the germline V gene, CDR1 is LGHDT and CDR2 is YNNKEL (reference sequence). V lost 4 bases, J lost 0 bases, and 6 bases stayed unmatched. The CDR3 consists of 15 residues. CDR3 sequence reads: CASSLGQVSSYEQYF. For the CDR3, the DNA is TGTGCCAGCAGCCTTGGACAGGTGAGCTCCTACGAGCAGTACTTC.

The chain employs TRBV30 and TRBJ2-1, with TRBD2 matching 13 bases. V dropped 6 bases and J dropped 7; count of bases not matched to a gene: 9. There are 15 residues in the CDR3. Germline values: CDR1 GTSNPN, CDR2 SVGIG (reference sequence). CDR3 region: CACRPLAGGRNEQFF. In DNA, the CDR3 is TGTGCCTGTCGGCCACTAGCGGGGGGGAGGAATGAGCAGTTCTTC.

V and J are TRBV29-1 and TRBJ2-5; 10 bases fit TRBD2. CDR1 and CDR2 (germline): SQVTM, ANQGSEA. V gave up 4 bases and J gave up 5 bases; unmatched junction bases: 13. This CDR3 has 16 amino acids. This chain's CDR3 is CSVVVTLLAGKETQYF. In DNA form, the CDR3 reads TGCAGCGTTGTAGTGACCCTACTAGCGGGAAAGGAGACCCAGTACTTC. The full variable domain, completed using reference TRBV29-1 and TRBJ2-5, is SAVISQKPSRDICQRGTSLTIQCQVDSQVTMMFWYRQQPGQSLTLIATANQGSEATYESGFVIDKFPISRPNLTFSTLTVSNMSPEDSSIYLCSVVVTLLAGKETQYFGPGTRLLVL.